This TCR beta chain was recovered during a study of T cell responses to AZD1222 COVID-19 vaccine. There are 16 residues in the CDR3. Germline values: CDR1 MGHRA, CDR2 YSYEKL. V lost 4 bases, J lost 4 bases, and 2 bases stayed unmatched. Here immunoSEQ multiplex PCR was the method, and the copy in TCRdb shows in-frame clones only, minus some. The sample contains around 70,000 clones, 85% of which appear only once. This clonotype was sampled from an adult in good health. The V call is TRBV4-1, the J call TRBJ2-1; 15 bases match TRBD2. Sample: peripheral blood, taken on day 0 of AZD1222 vaccination. CDR3 region: CASSPGLAGGYNEQFF. The CDR3 DNA reads TGCGCCAGCAGCCCTGGACTAGCGGGAGGGTACAATGAGCAGTTCTTC.